This TCR beta chain appears in the sequencing data of a study of metastatic and nonmetastatic thyroid tumors (dated by TCRdb to about 2020). Concerning the study at large: The researchers compared repertoires between peripheral blood samples and tumor or nodule tissue samples from patients with malignant or benign thyroid disease. Broader findings and caveats from the paper: In both blood and tumor samples, TCR beta diversity was reported to be significantly higher in malignant tumors than in benign nodules.

No patient had received any treatment before thyroid surgery. Using T-cell receptor beta sequencing, the study looked back at clinical samples from patients collected from about 2011 to 2018. A remark on this clone: There is no known antigen for this receptor. No per-base quality is available; no much larger clone lies one base away.

Per the germline V gene (reference sequence), LNHDA is the CDR1 and SQIVND is the CDR2. Trimming takes 4 bases from V and 4 bases from J, and the germline ends sit 16 bases apart. The CDR3 runs 15 residues from the cysteine to the phenylalanine. The retained sequence is limited to the CDR3, 45 bases, with the frame set at the first base. The method behind the library was PCR. Sequenced on an Illumina HiSeq 4000. High-throughput sequencing was used to profile the CDR3 region of the TCR beta-chain in every patient. Per the authors' processing: A classifier to discriminate distant-metastatic papillary thyroid cancer patients was built from CDR3 differences across clinicopathological groups. The Shannon index was used to assess repertoire diversity, and the Morisita-Horn index was used to assess tumor-blood repertoire similarity. TCRdb applied fastp at Q25 and MiXCR to the public reads, then kept only in-frame beta chains. These V and J calls originate from TCRdb's pipeline instead of the authors' own analysis. This sample is represented by tens of thousands of clones; approximately 15% of them were singletons. The ten largest clones represent around 15% of the sample.

The sequence derives from a female donor with papillary thyroid cancer or a benign thyroid nodule (not recorded which). Some clones in this sample may be carry-over from other donors' samples. Sequencing used tumor tissue. Here the chain combines TRBV19 and TRBJ1-2, and possibly TRBD1, on 6 matching bases. CDR3 sequence: CASSTRYQGLYGYTF. The DNA sequence is as follows: TGTGCCAGTAGTACCCGTTACCAGGGGCTCTATGGCTACACCTTC. Supplemented by the reference TRBV19 and TRBJ1-2 proteins around the CDR3, the complete variable domain is DGGITQSPKYLFRKEGQNVTLSCEQNLNHDAMYWYRQDPGQGLRLIYYSQIVNDFQKGDIAEGYSVSREKKESFPLTVTSAQKNPTAFYLCASSTRYQGLYGYTFGSGTRLTVV.